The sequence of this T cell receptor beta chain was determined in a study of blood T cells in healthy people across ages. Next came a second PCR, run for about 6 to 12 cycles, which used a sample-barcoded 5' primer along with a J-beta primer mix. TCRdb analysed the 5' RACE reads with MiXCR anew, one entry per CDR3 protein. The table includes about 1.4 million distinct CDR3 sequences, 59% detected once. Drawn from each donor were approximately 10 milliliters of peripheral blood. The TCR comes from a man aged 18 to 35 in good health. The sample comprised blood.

The CDR3 nucleotides are TGTGCCAGCAGCTTATCAGGAACCGCTTTCTTT. This codes for CASSLSGTAFF. This chain uses TRBV7-9 with TRBJ1-1; D not certain. This CDR3 is built from 11 residues. V lost 2 bases to trimming and J lost 11 bases, with 9 bases between them. The germline V gene encodes CDR1 SEHNR and CDR2 FQNEAQ (reference sequence).